This T cell receptor (beta chain) was obtained from a study of shared clonotypes between healthy human individuals. This clone was detected only once. No antigen is known for it. General study points: Lower generation probabilities were found for non-shared clonotypes than for those shared by all four donors.

Profiled with immunoSEQ multiplex PCR; TCRdb holds only in-frame clones, not every one. The table shows under 1 million clones, with just over 95% occurring only once. Naive CD8 cells lacked CD45RO and underwent positive selection for CCR7, leaving out terminally differentiated effector memory CD45RA+ cells. The receptor was isolated from a man aged 25 to 40 in good health. Sample: naive CD8+ T cells sorted from blood.

For the CDR3, the DNA is TGTGCCAGCAGCCCGCCTGGTGGGAGGGCGATTGGGGAGACCCAGTACTTC. Translated, it gives CASSPPGGRAIGETQYF. The chain carries TRBV7-9 and TRBJ2-5; 7 positions agree with TRBD2. V shed 5 bases, J shed 5 bases, and the junction held 17 bases outside the gene matches. CDR1 SEHNR and CDR2 FQNEAQ come from the germline V gene (reference sequence). The length of the CDR3 is 17 residues.